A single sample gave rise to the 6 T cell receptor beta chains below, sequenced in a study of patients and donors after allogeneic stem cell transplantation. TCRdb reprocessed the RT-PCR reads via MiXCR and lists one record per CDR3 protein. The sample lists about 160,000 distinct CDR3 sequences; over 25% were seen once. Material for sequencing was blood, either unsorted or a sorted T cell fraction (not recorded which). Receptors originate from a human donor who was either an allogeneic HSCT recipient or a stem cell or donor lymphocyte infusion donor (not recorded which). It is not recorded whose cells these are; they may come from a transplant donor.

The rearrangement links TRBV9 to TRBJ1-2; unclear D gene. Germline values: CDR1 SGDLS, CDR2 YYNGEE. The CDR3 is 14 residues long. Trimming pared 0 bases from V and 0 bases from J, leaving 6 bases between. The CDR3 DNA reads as TGTGCCAGCAGCGTAGGGACGGCTAACTATGGCTACACCTTC. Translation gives CASSVGTANYGYTF. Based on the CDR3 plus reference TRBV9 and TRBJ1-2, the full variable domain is DSGVTQTPKHLITATGQRVTLRCSPRSGDLSVYWYQQSLDQGLQFLIQYYNGEERAKGNILERFSAQQFPDLHSELNLSSLELGDSALYFCASSVGTANYGYTFGSGTRLTVV.

The CDR3 here is CASSLESLLGYTF. For the CDR3, the DNA is TGTGCCAGCAGCCTCGAGAGTCTGCTTGGCTACACCTTC. This chain links TRBV7-9 with TRBJ1-2; no clear D gene. Germline V gives CDR1 SEHNR, CDR2 FQNEAQ (reference sequence). V lost 5 bases and J lost 7, with 14 bases in between. The CDR3 sequence is 13 residues long.

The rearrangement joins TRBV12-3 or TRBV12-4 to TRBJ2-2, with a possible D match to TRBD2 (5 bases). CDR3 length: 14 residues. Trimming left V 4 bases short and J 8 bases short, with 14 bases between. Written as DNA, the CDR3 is TGTGCCAGCAGTTCTGGACTGCGCGGAGGGGAGCTGTTTTTT. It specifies CASSSGLRGGELFF.

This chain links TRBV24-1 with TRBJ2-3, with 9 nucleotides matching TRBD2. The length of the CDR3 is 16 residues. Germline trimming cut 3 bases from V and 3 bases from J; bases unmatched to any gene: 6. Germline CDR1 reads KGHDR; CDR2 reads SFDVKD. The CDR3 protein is CATSDPGLASTDTQYF. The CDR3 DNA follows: TGTGCCACCAGTGATCCAGGACTAGCGTCGACAGATACGCAGTATTTT.

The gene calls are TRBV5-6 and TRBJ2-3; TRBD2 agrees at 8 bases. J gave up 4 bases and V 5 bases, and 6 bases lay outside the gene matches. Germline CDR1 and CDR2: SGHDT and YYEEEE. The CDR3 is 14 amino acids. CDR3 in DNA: TGTGCCAGCAGTTCTACTAGCGGTTCAGATACGCAGTATTTT. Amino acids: CASSSTSGSDTQYF. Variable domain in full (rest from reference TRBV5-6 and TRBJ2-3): DAGVTQSPTHLIKTRGQQVTLRCSPKSGHDTVSWYQQALGQGPQFIFQYYEEEERQRGNFPDRFSGHQFPNYSSELNVNALLLGDSALYLCASSSTSGSDTQYFGPGTRLTVL.

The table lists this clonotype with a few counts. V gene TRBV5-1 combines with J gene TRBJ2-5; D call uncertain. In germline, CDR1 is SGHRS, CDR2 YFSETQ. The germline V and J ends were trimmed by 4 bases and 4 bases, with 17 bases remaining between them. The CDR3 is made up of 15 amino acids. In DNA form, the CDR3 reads TGCGCCAGCAGCCCGTCGTGGGGAAGTAGAGAGACCCAGTACTTC. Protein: CASSPSWGSRETQYF.